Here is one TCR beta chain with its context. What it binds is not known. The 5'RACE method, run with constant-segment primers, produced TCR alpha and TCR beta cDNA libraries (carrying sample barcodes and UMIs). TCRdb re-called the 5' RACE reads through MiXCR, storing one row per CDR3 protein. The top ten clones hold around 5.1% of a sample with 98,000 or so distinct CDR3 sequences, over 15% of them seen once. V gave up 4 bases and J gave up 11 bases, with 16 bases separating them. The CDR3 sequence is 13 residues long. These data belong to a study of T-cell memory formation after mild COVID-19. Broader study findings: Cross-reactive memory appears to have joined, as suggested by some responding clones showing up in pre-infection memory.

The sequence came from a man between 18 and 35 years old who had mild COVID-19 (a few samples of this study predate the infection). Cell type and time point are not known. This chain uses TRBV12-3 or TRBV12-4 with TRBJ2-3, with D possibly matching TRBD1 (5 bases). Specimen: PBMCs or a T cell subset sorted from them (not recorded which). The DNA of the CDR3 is TGTGCCAGCAGTTCTCAGGGCCCCAGTAAGCAGTATTTT. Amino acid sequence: CASSSQGPSKQYF.